What follows are 4 T cell receptor beta chains derived from one specimen sequenced in a study of blood T cell repertoires in COVID-19. Profiling relied on immunoSEQ multiplex PCR, and the TCRdb table lists in-frame clones only, not all of them. The data show about 260,000 clones, with about 87% seen just once and 0.87% held by the top ten. Specimen: PBMCs or T cells enriched from blood (not recorded which). These TCRs come from a man in his forties or fifties who had been exposed to COVID-19.

This chain joins TRBV7-9 and TRBJ2-7; weak D call: TRBD2 (5 bases). V gave up 3 bases and J gave up 3 bases, with 12 bases separating them. The germline V gene has CDR1 SEHNR and CDR2 FQNEAQ (reference sequence). The CDR3 has 14 amino acids. The CDR3 here is CASSFPGVDYEQYF. Here the CDR3 DNA reads TGTGCCAGCAGCTTCCCCGGGGTTGACTACGAGCAGTACTTC.

The table lists this clone with a count of one. The V and J genes are TRBV6-6 and TRBJ2-7; no firm D call. The CDR3 is 11 amino acids. V gave up 5 bases and J gave up 3 bases, with 5 bases separating them. CDR1 and CDR2 from the germline V gene are MNHNY and SVGAGI (reference sequence). This CDR3 reads CASSRHYEQYF. The CDR3 DNA sequence: TGTGCCAGCAGTCGTCACTACGAGCAGTACTTC.

This chain connects TRBV9 to TRBJ1-1; possibly TRBD1 for D (5 bases). V dropped 4 bases and J dropped 5 bases, with 12 bases sitting between them. Germline CDR1 SGDLS, CDR2 YYNGEE. This CDR3 is built from 13 residues. The CDR3 is CASSMPGGTEAFF. The CDR3 DNA sequence: TGTGCCAGCAGCATGCCCGGGGGGACTGAAGCTTTCTTT.

The chain uses TRBV24-1 and TRBJ2-3, with 9 bases that match TRBD2. Trimming cost V 7 bases and J 4 bases; bases outside gene matches: 2. CDR3 length: 13 amino acids. The germline CDR1 and CDR2 sequences are KGHDR and SFDVKD. The CDR3 bases are TGTGCCACCAGGGCTAGCGGGGCAGATACGCAGTATTTT. Its protein product is CATRASGADTQYF.